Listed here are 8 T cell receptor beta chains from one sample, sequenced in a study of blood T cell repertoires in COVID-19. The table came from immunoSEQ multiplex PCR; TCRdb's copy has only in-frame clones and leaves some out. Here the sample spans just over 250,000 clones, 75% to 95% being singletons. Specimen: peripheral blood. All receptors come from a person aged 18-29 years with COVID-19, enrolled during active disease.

CDR3 DNA: TGCGCCACCACTAGGGCTAGCGGGAGAAAGACCCAGTACTTC. Translating gives CATTRASGRKTQYF. This chain joins TRBV10-1 and TRBJ2-5; 10 bases are shared with TRBD2. The CDR3 length is 14 residues. With 10 bases clipped from V and 6 bases from J, the junction kept 11 bases outside the gene matches. Germline CDR1 is WNHNN and CDR2 is SYGVQD (reference sequence).

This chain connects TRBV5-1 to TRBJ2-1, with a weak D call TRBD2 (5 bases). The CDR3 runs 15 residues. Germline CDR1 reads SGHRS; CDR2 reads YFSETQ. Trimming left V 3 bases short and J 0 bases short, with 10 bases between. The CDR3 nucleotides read TGCGCCAGCAGCTCATCGGGGAGCTCCTACAATGAGCAGTTCTTC. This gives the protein CASSSSGSSYNEQFF.

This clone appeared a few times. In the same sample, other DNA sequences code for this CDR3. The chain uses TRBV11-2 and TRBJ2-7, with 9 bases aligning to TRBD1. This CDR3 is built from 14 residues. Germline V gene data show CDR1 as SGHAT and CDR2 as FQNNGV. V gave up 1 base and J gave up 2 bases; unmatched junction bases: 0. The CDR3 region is CASSLGTGAYEQYF. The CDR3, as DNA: TGTGCCAGCAGCTTAGGGACAGGGGCCTACGAGCAGTACTTC.

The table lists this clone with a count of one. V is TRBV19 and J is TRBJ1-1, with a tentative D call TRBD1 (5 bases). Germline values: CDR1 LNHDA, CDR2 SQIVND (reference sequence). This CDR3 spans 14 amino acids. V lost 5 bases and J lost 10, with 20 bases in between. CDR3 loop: CASSRPEELGGAFF. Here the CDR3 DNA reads TGTGCCAGTAGTCGGCCAGAAGAACTGGGGGGAGCTTTCTTT.

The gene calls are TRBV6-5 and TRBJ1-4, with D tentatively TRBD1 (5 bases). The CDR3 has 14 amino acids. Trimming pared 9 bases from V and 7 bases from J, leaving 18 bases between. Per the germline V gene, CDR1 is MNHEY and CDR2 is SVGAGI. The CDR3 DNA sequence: TGTGCCAGTCGCTCCCGGGGGTCGGGTGAAAAACTGTTTTTT. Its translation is CASRSRGSGEKLFF.

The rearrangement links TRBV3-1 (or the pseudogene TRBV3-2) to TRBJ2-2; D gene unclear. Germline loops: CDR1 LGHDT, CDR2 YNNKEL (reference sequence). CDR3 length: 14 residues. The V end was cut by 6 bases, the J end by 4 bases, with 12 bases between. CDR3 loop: CASSLSEATGELFF. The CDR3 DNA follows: TGTGCCAGCAGTTTGTCCGAGGCCACCGGGGAGCTGTTTTTT.

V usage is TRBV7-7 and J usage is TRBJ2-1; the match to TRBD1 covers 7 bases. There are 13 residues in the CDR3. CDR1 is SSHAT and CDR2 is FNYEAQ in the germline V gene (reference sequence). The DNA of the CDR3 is TGTGCTAGCTCTCCAGGGGGTATAGATGAGCAGTTCTTC. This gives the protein CASSPGGIDEQFF. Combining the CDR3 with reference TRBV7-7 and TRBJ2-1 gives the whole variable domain GAGVSQSPRYKVTKRGQDVTLRCDPISSHATLYWYQQALGQGPEFLTYFNYEAQPDKSGLPSDRFSAERPEGSISTLTIQRTEQRDSAMYRCASSPGGIDEQFFGPGTRLTVL.

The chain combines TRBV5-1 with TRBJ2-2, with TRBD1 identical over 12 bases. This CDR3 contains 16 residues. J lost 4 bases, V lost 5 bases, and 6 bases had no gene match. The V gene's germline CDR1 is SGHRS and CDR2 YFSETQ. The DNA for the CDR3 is TGCGCCAGCAGTGGACCGGGACAGGGGGCCACCGGGGAGCTGTTTTTT. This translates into CASSGPGQGATGELFF.